The clone carrying this T cell receptor (beta chain) was picked up many times. The antigen remains undetermined. This sample was included in a study of human T cells and chemical hapten exposure. Overall study context: On around 2 cm by around 2 cm of upper inner arm skin, sensitization was performed with 2% DPC. Study results and caveats: High-frequency TCRs, those above 1 in 1000, stayed the same after DPC sensitization.

As the library was built, unique molecular identifiers were attached to individual cDNA molecules. Original handling: A per-sample median of about 96,000 TCRs was observed, with a range of roughly 20,000 to 690,600. TCRdb used MiXCR to reprocess the RACE reads, holding one entry per CDR3 protein. TCRdb, not the authors, supplied the V and J calls. The sample lists about 90,000 distinct CDR3 sequences, about a tenth seen once, with approximately 0.99% in the top ten. Germline V lookup: CDR1 SNHLY, CDR2 FYNNEI. The V end lost 5 bases, the J end lost 4 bases, and 13 bases lay between the germline ends. The CDR3 runs 14 residues. Time point indicated: patch test 3, about 24 weeks after DPC sensitization. The treatment was: therapeutic diphenylcyclopropenone sensitization with weekly scalp DPC.

The chain has TRBV2 and TRBJ2-3, with D unclear. The origin of this receptor is a woman aged 25 to 45 with alopecia areata. Some clones in this sample may be carry-over from other donors' samples. This sample comprised whole blood, obtained in connection with sensitization to the hapten diphenylcyclopropenone (DPC). Here the CDR3 reads CASSRPPVADTQYF. DNA for the CDR3: TGTGCCAGCAGTCGCCCCCCCGTGGCAGATACGCAGTATTTT.